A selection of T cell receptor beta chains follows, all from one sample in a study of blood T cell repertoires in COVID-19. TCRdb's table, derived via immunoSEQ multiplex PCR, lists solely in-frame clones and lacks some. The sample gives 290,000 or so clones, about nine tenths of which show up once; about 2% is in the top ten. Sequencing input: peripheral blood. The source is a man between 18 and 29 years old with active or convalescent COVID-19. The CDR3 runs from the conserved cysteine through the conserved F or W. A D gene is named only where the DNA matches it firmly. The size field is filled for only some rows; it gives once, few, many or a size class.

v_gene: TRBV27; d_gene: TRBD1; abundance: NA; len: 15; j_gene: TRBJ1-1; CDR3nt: TGTGCCAGCAGTTCCCGGGACAGCTCCTATGCTGAAGCTTTCTTT; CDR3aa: CASSSRDSSYAEAFF
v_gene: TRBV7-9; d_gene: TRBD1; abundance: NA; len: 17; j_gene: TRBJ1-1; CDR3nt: TGTGCCAGCAGCGCCGCCAAGGGACAGGGGGCAGGCACTGAAGCTTTCTTT; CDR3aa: CASSAAKGQGAGTEAFF
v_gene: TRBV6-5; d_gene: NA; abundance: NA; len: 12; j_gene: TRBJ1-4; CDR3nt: TGTGCCAGCATGGCGGCTAATGAAAAACTGTTTTTT; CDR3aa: CASMAANEKLFF
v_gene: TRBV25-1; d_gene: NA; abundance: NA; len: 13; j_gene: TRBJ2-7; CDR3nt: TGTGCCAGCGTCGGTGGCGGTTCCTACGAGCAGTACTTC; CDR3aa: CASVGGGSYEQYF
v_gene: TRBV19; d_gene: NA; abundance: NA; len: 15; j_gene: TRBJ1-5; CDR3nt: TGTGCCAGTAGGCCGACAGCCTATAGCAATCAGCCCCAGCATTTT; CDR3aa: CASRPTAYSNQPQHF
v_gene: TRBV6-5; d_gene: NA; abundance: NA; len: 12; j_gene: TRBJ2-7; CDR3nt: TGTGCCAGCAAGTCCGACTTCTACGAGCAGTACTTC; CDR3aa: CASKSDFYEQYF
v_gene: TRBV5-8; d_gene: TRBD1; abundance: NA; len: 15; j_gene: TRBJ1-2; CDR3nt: TGTGCCAGCAGTCGGCGGGGACAGGGACTCTATGGCTACACCTTC; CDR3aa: CASSRRGQGLYGYTF
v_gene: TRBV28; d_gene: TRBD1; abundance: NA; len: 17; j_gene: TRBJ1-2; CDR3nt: TGTGCCACTCTCGCTCACGGGACAGGGAACACAGGAGGTGGCTACACCTTC; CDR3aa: CATLAHGTGNTGGGYTF
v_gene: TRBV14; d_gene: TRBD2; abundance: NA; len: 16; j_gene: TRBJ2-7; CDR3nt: TGTGCCAGCAGCCAAGAGGGGACTATCCCCACCGGCGAGCAGTACTTC; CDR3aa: CASSQEGTIPTGEQYF
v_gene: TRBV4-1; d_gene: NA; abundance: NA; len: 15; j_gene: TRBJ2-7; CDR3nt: TGCGCCAGCAGCCAAGTAGGTAGGGGGTTATACGAGCAGTACTTC; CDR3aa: CASSQVGRGLYEQYF
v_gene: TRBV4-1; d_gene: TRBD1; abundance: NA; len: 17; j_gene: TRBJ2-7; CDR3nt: TGCGCCAGCAGCCAAGGTTTATCAGGGACAGCTAACTACGAGCAGTACTTC; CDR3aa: CASSQGLSGTANYEQYF
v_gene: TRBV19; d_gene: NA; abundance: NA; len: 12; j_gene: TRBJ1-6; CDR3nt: TGTGCCAGTAGATACAGGGATTCACCCCTCCACTTT; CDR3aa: CASRYRDSPLHF
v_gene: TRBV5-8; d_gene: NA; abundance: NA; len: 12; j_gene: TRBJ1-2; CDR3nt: TGTGCCAGCAGCTCTCAGGAGGTCGGGTACACCTTC; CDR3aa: CASSSQEVGYTF
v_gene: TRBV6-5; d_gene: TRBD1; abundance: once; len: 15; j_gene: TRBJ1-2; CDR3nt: TGTGCCAGCACCCGCACGGGACAGCACAACTATGGCTACACCTTC; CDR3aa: CASTRTGQHNYGYTF
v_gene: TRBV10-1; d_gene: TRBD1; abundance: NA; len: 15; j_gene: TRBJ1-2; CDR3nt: TGCGCCAGCAGTGAGTCAAGACAGGGGAGGCATGGCTACACCTTC; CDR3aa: CASSESRQGRHGYTF
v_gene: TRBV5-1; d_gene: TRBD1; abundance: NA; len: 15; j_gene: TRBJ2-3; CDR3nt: TGCGCCAGCAGCCCGGAGCAGGGGGCTATAGATACGCAGTATTTT; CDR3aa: CASSPEQGAIDTQYF
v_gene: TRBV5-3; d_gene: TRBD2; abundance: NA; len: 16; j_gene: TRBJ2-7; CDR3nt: TGTGCCAGAAGCTCTAACCAACTAGCGTCCCTCTACGAGCAGTACTTC; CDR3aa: CARSSNQLASLYEQYF
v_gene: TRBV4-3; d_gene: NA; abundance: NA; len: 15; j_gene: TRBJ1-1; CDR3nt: TGCGCCAGCAGCCAAGAGGAGGGGTTGGGCACTGAAGCTTTCTTT; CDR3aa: CASSQEEGLGTEAFF
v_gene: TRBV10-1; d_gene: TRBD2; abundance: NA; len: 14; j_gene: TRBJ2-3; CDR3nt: TGCGCCAGCAGCCAACTAGCGGCCGCAGATACGCAGTATTTT; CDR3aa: CASSQLAAADTQYF
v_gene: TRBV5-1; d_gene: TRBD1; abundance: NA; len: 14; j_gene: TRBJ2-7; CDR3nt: TGCGCCACCTCTATACAGGGGGGAAACTACGAGCAGTACTTC; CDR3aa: CATSIQGGNYEQYF
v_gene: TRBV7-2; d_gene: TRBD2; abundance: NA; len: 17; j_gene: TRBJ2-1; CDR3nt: TGTGCCAGCAGACGGCAACTTTTGGCGGGGGGGAACAATGAGCAGTTCTTC; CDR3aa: CASRRQLLAGGNNEQFF
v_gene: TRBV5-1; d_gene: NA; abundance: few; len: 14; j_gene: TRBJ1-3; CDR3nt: TGCGCCAGCAGCTGGGAAGGGGCTGGAAACACCATATATTTT; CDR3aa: CASSWEGAGNTIYF
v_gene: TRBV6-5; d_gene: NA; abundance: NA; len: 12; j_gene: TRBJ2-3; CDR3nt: TGTGCCAGCAAAGGGGGTCGAGATACGCAGTATTTT; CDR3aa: CASKGGRDTQYF
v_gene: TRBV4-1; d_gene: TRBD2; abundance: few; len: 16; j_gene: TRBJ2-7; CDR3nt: TGCGCCAGCAGCCCCGTGCTAGCGGGGTCCTCCTACGAGCAGTACTTC; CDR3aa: CASSPVLAGSSYEQYF
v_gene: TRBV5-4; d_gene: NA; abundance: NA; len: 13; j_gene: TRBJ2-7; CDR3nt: TGTGCCAGCAGCCCTCGGCCCGGGTACGAGCAGTACTTC; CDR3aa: CASSPRPGYEQYF
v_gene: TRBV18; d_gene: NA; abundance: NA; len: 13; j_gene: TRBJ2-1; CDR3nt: TGTGCCAGCTCATACTCCGGAGGGAATGAGCAGTTCTTC; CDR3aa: CASSYSGGNEQFF
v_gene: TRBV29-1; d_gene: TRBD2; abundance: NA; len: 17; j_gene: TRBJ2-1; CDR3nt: TGCAGCGTTGAGGGACTAGCGGGGCTCAGCTCCTACAATGAGCAGTTCTTC; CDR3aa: CSVEGLAGLSSYNEQFF
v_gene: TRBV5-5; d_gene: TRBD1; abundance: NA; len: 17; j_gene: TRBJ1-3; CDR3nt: TGTGCCAGCAGCTCGGGACAGGAGATCAGCTCTGGAAACACCATATATTTT; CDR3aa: CASSSGQEISSGNTIYF
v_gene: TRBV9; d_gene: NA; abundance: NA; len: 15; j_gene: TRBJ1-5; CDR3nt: TGTGCCAGCAGTTTAGGGGGGGCGAGGCATCAGCCCCAGCATTTT; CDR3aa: CASSLGGARHQPQHF
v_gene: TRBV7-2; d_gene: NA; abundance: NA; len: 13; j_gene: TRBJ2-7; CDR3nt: TGTGCCAGCAGCTTAGGACTGAGCTACGAGCAGTACTTC; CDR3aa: CASSLGLSYEQYF
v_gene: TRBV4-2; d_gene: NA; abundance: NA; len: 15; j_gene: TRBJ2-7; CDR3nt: TGTGCCAGCAGCCCAGATGGCGACAGCTACTACGAGCAGTACTTC; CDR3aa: CASSPDGDSYYEQYF
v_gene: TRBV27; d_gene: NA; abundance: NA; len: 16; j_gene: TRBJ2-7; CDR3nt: TGTGCCAGCAGCCTCACCGCGGGGCCGGTCTCCTACGAGCAGTACTTC; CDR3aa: CASSLTAGPVSYEQYF
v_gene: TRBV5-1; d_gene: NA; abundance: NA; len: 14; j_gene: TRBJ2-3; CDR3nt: TGCGCCAGCAGCTTGCGTCCCAGCACAGATACGCAGTATTTT; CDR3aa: CASSLRPSTDTQYF
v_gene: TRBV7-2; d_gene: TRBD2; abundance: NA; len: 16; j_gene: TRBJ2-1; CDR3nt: TGTGCCAGCAGAAGCCACCAGCGGGGGGGCGTGAATGAGCAGTTCTTC; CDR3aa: CASRSHQRGGVNEQFF
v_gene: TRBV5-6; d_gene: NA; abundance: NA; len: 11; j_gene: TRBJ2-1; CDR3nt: TGTGCCAGCAGCTCGTACAATGAGCAGTTCTTC; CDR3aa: CASSSYNEQFF
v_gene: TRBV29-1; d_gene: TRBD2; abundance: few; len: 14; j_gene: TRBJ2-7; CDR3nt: TGCAGCGTTGTCCCGGGACTAGCGGGGTACGAGCAGTACTTC; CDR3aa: CSVVPGLAGYEQYF
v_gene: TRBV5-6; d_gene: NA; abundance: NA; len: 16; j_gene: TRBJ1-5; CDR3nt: TGTGCCAGCAGTCATCGCGGCCCCGGGTCAGATCGGCCCCAGCATTTT; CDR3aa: CASSHRGPGSDRPQHF
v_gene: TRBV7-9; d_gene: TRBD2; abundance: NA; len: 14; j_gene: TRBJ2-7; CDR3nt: TGTGCCAGCAGCTTAGGAGGGACTACCTACGAGCAGTACTTC; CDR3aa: CASSLGGTTYEQYF
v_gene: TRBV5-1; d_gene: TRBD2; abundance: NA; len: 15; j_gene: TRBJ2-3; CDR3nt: TGCGCCAGCAGCTTTAGCGGGATAGGGGCAGATACGCAGTATTTT; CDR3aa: CASSFSGIGADTQYF
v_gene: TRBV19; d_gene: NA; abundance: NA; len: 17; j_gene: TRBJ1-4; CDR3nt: TGTGCCAGTAGTATACCTTCGCTGGCGGCAACTAATGAAAAACTGTTTTTT; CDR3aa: CASSIPSLAATNEKLFF
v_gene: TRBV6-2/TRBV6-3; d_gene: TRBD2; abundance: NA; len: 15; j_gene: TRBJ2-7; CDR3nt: TGTGCCAGCAGTTACCCCGGGGGGGGCACCTACGAGCAGTACTTC; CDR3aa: CASSYPGGGTYEQYF
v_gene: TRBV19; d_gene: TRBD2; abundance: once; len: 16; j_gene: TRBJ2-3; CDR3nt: TGTGCCAGTAGTCAACCGAGCGGGGTTTCTCCCGATACGCAGTATTTT; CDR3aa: CASSQPSGVSPDTQYF
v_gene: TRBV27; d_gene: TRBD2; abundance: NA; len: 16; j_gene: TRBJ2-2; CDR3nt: TGTGCCAGCAGCCCGAGACTAGCGGGGAACACCGGGGAGCTGTTTTTT; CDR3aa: CASSPRLAGNTGELFF